This T cell receptor (beta chain) was retrieved from a study of regulatory T cells in long-lasting Graves disease. About the study: Graves' patients who were just diagnosed had used antithyroid drugs for under 3 months.

Assembly of TCR beta libraries relied on iRepertoire HTBI primers together with Arm-PCR of CDR3 regions. TCRdb reprocessed the multiplex PCR reads via MiXCR and lists one record per CDR3 protein. The repertoire holds 550,000 to 700,000 distinct CDR3 sequences, with approximately 16% as singletons. Specified time point: newly diagnosed GD, antithyroid drugs for less than 3 months. Extracted RNA from PBMCs served as the source of the TCR library. In germline, CDR1 is SGHNT, CDR2 YENEEA. The CDR3 totals 15 residues. V was clipped by 1 base and J by 9 bases, with 16 bases between them. These sequences were also reported in another study, on T cells in Graves' hyperthyroidism and ophthalmopathy. As that report states: No ophthalmopathy progression within 18 months constituted stable Graves' hyperthyroidism. Using the HTBI primer set, a first-round RT-PCR was run on the TCR CDR3.

The source material was peripheral blood mononuclear cells (PBMCs), sampled at new diagnosis, from a patient treated with antithyroid drugs. V gene TRBV11-3 combines with J gene TRBJ2-1; D might be TRBD1 or TRBD2, each matching 6 bases. The receptor was isolated from a man between 18 and 35 years old with Graves disease. This chain's CDR3 is CASSLVYLGGGEQFF. CDR3 nucleotide sequence: TGTGCCAGCAGCTTAGTCTATCTGGGGGGCGGTGAGCAGTTCTTC.